The sample holds a few counts of the clone carrying this TCR beta chain. What it binds is unknown. Looked up from germline, CDR1 is MNHEY and CDR2 is SVGAGI. The CDR3 contains 15 residues. J gave up 4 bases and V 6 bases, and 6 bases lay outside the gene matches. MiXCR, applied by TCRdb to the 5' RACE reads, yields one record per CDR3 protein. The table has 270,000 or so distinct CDR3 sequences, roughly 18% seen once. This sample is drawn from a study of T-cell memory formation after mild COVID-19. Points from the study as a whole: Clones shrinking from day 15 to 85 showed even CD4/CD8 mixes; later expanders tilted CD4+.

Source material: PBMCs or a T cell subset sorted from them (not recorded which). The chain has TRBV6-5 and TRBJ2-7, with 13 bases lining up with TRBD2. This clonotype originated in a man younger than 30 who had mild COVID-19 (a few samples of this study predate the infection). Cell type and time point are not known. CDR3 residues: CASRKLAGGRYEQYV. For the CDR3, the DNA is TGTGCCAGCAGAAAACTAGCGGGGGGGCGTTACGAGCAGTACGTC.